A selection of T cell receptor beta chains follows, all from one sample in a study of blood T cell repertoires in COVID-19. Generated by immunoSEQ multiplex PCR, the TCRdb table keeps only in-frame clones and is missing some. The data contain 45,000 or so clones, about 85% of them singletons. Sequencing was carried out using peripheral blood. These receptors were collected from a human donor in a cohort sampled during active COVID-19. The CDR3 runs from the conserved cysteine through the conserved F or W. A D gene is named only where the DNA matches it firmly. Only part of the rows carry a size: once, few, many, or a class if the clone is expanded.

>TRBJ2-7|TRBV11-3|-|TRBD2
TGTGCCAGCAGCACGGGGACTAGCGGGGGGGCCTCCGAGCAGTACTTC
CASSTGTSGGASEQYF
>TRBJ2-3|TRBV25-1|-|TRBD1
TGTGCCAGCAGTGCGTCAACAGGGGGCACAGATACGCAGTATTTT
CASSASTGGTDTQYF
>TRBJ2-2|TRBV29-1|-|TRBD2
TGCAGCGTTGAGTCTAGCGGGGGGGCGGGTCGCGCCGGGGAGCTGTTTTTT
CSVESSGGAGRAGELFF
>TRBJ2-7|TRBV6-5|-|TRBD1
TGTGCCAGCAGTTACTCAGGGACAGCTTTTTACGAGCAGTACTTC
CASSYSGTAFYEQYF
>TRBJ2-3|TRBV14|-|TRBD2
TGTGCCAGCGGCCTTAGCGGGACAAGCACAGATACGCAGTATTTT
CASGLSGTSTDTQYF
>TRBJ2-5|TRBV2|-|-
TGTGCCAGCAGTGATTGGGGGGTCGGAGAGACCCAGTACTTC
CASSDWGVGETQYF
>TRBJ2-5|TRBV10-3|-|-
TGTGCCATCATGGGGCAGGCGCAAGAGACCCAGTACTTC
CAIMGQAQETQYF
>TRBJ1-4|TRBV28|few|-
TGTGCCGTTAGTTGGGGGGTTGATGAAAAACTGTTTTTT
CAVSWGVDEKLFF
>TRBJ2-1|TRBV9|-|TRBD2
TGTGCCAGCAGCGTGTTAGGTAGCGGGGGGGCCGCTGAGCAGTTCTTC
CASSVLGSGGAAEQFF
>TRBJ2-5|TRBV3-1/TRBV3-2|-|TRBD2
TGTGCCAGCAGCCTTGCCGGGGCTAGCGGGACCCGCCAAGAGACCCAGTACTTC
CASSLAGASGTRQETQYF
>TRBJ1-6|TRBV4-1|-|TRBD1
TGCGCCAGCAGCCATGAGGGGGACAGGCTTAATTCACCCCTCCACTTT
CASSHEGDRLNSPLHF
>TRBJ1-2|TRBV27|-|-
TGTGCCAGCAGTACAACCCACCAACAGGGTGTGATCTATGGCTACACCTTC
CASSTTHQQGVIYGYTF
>TRBJ1-6|TRBV7-8|-|TRBD1
TGTGCCAGCAGCTCCCTTAACCCGGGACAGGGTAGTAATTCACCCCTCCACTTT
CASSSLNPGQGSNSPLHF
>TRBJ1-2|TRBV10-3|few|TRBD1
TGTGCCATCAGTGAGTCCGGACAGGGAGAGTATGGCTACACCTTC
CAISESGQGEYGYTF
>TRBJ1-2|TRBV19|-|-
TGTGCCACGAGGCCGGGACAACCGAACTATGGCTACACCTTC
CATRPGQPNYGYTF
>TRBJ1-2|TRBV5-5|-|-
TGTGCCAGCAGCTTGGGGTTGGCCCCTTATGGCTACACCTTC
CASSLGLAPYGYTF
>TRBJ2-3|TRBV11-2|-|-
TGTGCCAGCAGCTTAGAGGGCCTGGGTGCAGATACGCAGTATTTT
CASSLEGLGADTQYF
>TRBJ1-1|TRBV6-6|-|TRBD1
TGTGCCAGCAGGTATGGACAGGGGTACACTGAAGCTTTCTTT
CASRYGQGYTEAFF